The 3 T cell receptor beta chains listed next were all sequenced from one sample in a study of T cell repertoires in cytomegalovirus infection. TCRdb reanalysed the reads using MiXCR and keeps one entry per CDR3 protein. The sample carries roughly 230,000 distinct CDR3 sequences, over 15% recorded once. The specimen was CD8+ T cells from PBMCs. Source of these receptors: a human donor in good health (CMV status not recorded). Some clones in this sample may be carry-over from other donors' samples.

V gene TRBV19 combines with J gene TRBJ2-1; no firm D call. Germline V gene lookup returns CDR1 LNHDA and CDR2 SQIVND (reference sequence). This CDR3 has 14 amino acids. Trimming took off 3 bases at V and 0 bases at J, with 6 bases between the two ends. This CDR3 is CASSMISSYNEQFF. The CDR3 DNA reads as TGTGCCAGTAGTATGATAAGCTCCTACAATGAGCAGTTCTTC.

This clonotype was recorded a few times. The chain uses TRBV6-5 and TRBJ2-2; 8 bases fit TRBD2. CDR3 size: 15 residues. Germline CDR1 is MNHEY and CDR2 is SVGAGI. V gave up 4 bases and J gave up 1 base; unmatched junction bases: 2. The CDR3 is CASSWAGGNTGELFF. The CDR3 DNA is TGTGCCAGCAGTTGGGCGGGGGGGAACACCGGGGAGCTGTTTTTT.

V is TRBV20-1 and J is TRBJ1-6; 8 bases agree with TRBD1. Germline V gene data show CDR1 as DFQATT and CDR2 as SNEGSKA (reference sequence). This CDR3 spans 15 amino acids. J gave up 3 bases and V 0 bases, and 1 base lay outside the gene matches. The CDR3 is CSAREGTGYNSPLHF. The CDR3, as DNA: TGCAGTGCTAGAGAAGGGACAGGCTATAATTCACCCCTCCACTTT.